This T cell receptor beta chain was obtained from a study of shared clonotypes between healthy human individuals. Study-wide background: The study drew on a couple of women and a few men aged 18 to 49 as donors.

The CDR3 sequence is 16 residues long. Trimming took 6 bases from V and 3 from J, leaving 19 bases between them. The germline V gene has CDR1 SGHDN and CDR2 FVKESK. Findings of the study overall: Collection of samples was limited to blood; tissue repertoires likely differ. Naive subsets usually exceeded memory subsets in estimated richness.

As regards this clone: Its specificity is not known.

Method: immunoSEQ multiplex PCR; TCRdb's copy keeps in-frame clones and lacks some. The table includes over 2 million clones, under 95% detected once. The receptor was derived from a young man in good health. Some clones in this sample may be carry-over from other donors' samples. The chain combines TRBV14 with TRBJ2-3; D gene uncertain. The sequencing input was naive CD4+ T cells from PBMCs. Subset described: CD45RA+ positively selected. DNA for the CDR3: TGTGCCAGCAGTCGCTTTTGGGATAGGCGTACAGATACGCAGTATTTT. This gives the protein CASSRFWDRRTDTQYF.